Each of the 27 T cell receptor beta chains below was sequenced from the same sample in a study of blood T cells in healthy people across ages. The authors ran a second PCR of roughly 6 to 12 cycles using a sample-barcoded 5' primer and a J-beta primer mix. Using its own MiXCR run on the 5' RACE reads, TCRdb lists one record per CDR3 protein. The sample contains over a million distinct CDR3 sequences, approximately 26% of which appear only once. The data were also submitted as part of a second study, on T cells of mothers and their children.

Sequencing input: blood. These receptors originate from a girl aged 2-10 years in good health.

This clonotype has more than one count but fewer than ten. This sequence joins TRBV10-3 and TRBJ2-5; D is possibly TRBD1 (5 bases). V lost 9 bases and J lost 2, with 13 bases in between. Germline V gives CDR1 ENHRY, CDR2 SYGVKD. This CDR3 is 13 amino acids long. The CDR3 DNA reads TGTGCCATACAGCAGGACACACAAGAGACCCAGTACTTC. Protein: CAIQQDTQETQYF.

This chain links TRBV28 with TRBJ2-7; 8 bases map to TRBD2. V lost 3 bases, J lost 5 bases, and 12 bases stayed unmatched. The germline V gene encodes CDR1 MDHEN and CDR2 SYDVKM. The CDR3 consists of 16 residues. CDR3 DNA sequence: TGTGCCAGCAGTTTGAGCGGGAGTATGGTTGCAGACGAGCAGTACTTC. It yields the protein CASSLSGSMVADEQYF.

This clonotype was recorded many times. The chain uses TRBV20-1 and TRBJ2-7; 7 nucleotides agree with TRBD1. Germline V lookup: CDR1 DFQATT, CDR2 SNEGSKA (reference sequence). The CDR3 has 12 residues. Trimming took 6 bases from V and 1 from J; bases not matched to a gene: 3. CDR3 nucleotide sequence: TGCAGTGCCCAGACAGGGTCCTACGAGCAGTACTTC. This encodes CSAQTGSYEQYF.

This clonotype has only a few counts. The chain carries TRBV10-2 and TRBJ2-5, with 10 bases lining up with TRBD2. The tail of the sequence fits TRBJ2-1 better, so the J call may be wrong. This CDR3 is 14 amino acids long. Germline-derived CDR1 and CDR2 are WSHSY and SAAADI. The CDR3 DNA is TGCGCCAGCAGTGAAGAGCGGGGGGGCACTGAGCAGTTCTTC. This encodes CASSEERGGTEQFF.

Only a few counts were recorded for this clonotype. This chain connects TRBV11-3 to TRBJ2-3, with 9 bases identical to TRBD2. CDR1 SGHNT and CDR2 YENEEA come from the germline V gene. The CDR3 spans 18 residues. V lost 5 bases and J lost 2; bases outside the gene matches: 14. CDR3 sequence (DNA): TGTGCCAGCAGCCCAACCGCGGGAGCGGGGGGACCCACAGATACGCAGTATTTT. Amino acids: CASSPTAGAGGPTDTQYF.

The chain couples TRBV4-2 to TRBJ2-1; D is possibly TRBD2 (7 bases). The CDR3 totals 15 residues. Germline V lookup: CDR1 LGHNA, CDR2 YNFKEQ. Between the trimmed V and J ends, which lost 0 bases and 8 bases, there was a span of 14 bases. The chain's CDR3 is CASSQELWGGYEQFF. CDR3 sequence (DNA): TGTGCCAGCAGCCAAGAGTTATGGGGGGGCTATGAGCAGTTCTTC.

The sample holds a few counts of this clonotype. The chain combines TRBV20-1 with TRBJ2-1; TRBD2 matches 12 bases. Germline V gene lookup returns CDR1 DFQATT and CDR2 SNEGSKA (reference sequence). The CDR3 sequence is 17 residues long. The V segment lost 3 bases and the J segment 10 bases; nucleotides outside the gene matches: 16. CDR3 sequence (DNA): TGCAGTGCTAGTGAAATAGGACTAGCGGGGTGGGGATTGGAGCAGTTCTTC. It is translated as CSASEIGLAGWGLEQFF.

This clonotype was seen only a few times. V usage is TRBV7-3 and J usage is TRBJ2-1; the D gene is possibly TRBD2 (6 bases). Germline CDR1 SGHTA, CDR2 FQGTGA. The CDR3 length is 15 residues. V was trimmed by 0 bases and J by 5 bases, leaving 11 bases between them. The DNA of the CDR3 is TGTGCCAGCAGCTTAACCGGGAGCGCCAACAATGAGCAGTTCTTC. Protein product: CASSLTGSANNEQFF.

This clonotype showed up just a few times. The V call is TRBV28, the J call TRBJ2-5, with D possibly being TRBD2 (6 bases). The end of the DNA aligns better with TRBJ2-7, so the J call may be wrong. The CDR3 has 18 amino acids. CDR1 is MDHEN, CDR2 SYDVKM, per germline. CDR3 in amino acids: CASNEPGELPILSYEQYF. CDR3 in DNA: TGTGCCAGCAACGAACCGGGAGAATTACCAATCCTCTCCTACGAGCAGTACTTC.

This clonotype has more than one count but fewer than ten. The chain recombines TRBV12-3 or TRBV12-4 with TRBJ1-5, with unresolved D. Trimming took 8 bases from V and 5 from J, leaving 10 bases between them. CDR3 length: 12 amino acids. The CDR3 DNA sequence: TGTGCCAGCCGGGAGAGGGATCAGCCCCAGCATTTT. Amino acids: CASRERDQPQHF.

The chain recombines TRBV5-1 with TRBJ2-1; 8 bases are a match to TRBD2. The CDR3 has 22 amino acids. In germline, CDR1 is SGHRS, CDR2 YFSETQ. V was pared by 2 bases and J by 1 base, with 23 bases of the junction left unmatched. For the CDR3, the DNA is TGCGCCAGCAGCTTCGGGGGGATCGGGAGGGAGGGCGACCCCCGGTCCTACAATGAGCAGTTCTTC. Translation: CASSFGGIGREGDPRSYNEQFF.

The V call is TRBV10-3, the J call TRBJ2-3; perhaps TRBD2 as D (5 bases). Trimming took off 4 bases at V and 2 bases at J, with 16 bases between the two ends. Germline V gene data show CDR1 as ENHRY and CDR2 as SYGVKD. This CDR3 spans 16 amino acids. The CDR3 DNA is TGTGCCATCAGTGGGTCGAGAGGAGGCTCCACAGATACGCAGTATTTT. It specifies CAISGSRGGSTDTQYF.

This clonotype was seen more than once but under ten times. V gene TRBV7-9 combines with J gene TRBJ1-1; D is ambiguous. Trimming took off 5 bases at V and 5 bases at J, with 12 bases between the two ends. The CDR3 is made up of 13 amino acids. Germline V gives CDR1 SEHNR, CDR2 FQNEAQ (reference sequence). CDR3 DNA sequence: TGTGCCAGCAGCACCACAGTGGGGACTGAAGCTTTCTTT. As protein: CASSTTVGTEAFF. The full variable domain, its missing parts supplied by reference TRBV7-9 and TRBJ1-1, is DTGVSQNPRHKITKRGQNVTFRCDPISEHNRLYWYRQTLGQGPEFLTYFQNEAQLEKSRLLSDRFSAERPKGSFSTLEIQRTEQGDSAMYLCASSTTVGTEAFFGQGTRLTVV.

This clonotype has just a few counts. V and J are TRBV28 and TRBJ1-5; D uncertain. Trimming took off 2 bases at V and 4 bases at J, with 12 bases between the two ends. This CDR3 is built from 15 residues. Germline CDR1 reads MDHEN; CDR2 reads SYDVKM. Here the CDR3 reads CASSLEGLGNQPQHF. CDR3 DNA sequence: TGTGCCAGCAGTTTAGAGGGTCTTGGGAATCAGCCCCAGCATTTT.

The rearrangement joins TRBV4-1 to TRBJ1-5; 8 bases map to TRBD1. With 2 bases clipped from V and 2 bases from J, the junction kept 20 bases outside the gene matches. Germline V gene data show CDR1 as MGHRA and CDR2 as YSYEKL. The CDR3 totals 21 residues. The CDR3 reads CASSQSGLSGGGSNGNQPQHF. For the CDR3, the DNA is TGCGCCAGCAGCCAATCGGGGCTTTCAGGGGGCGGAAGTAATGGCAATCAGCCCCAGCATTTT.

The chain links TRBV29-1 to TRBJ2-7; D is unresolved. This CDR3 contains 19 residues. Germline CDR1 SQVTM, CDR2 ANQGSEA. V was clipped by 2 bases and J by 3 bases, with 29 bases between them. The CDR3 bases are TGCAGCGTTGAAATAAGGACCCTGCTGGCTGGCCGTGGGTACTACGAGCAGTACTTC. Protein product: CSVEIRTLLAGRGYYEQYF.

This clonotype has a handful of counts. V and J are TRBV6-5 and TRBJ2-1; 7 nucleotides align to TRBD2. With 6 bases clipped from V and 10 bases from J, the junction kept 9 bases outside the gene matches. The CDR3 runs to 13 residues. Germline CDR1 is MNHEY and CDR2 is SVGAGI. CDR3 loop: CASSPTSAVEQFF. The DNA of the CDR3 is TGTGCCAGCAGCCCCACTAGCGCGGTAGAGCAGTTCTTC.

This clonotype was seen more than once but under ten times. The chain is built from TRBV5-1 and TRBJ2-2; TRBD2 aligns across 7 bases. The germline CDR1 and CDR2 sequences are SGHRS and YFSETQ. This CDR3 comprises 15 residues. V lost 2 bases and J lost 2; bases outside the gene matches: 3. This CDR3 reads CASSLEGLNTGELFF. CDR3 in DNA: TGCGCCAGCAGCTTAGAGGGACTAAACACCGGGGAGCTGTTTTTT.

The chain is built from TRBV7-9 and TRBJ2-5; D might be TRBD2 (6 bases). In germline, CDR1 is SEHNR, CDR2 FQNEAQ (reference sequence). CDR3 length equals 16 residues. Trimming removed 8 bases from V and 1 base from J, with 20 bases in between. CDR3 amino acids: CASSLPGLGFQETQYF. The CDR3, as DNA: TGTGCCAGCTCCCTTCCGGGACTGGGGTTCCAAGAGACCCAGTACTTC.

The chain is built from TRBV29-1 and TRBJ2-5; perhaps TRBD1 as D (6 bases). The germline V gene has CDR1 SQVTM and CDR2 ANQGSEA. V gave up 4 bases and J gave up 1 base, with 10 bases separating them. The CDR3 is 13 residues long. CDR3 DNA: TGCAGCGTTGGTCAGGGGTCCCAAGAGACCCAGTACTTC. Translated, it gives CSVGQGSQETQYF.

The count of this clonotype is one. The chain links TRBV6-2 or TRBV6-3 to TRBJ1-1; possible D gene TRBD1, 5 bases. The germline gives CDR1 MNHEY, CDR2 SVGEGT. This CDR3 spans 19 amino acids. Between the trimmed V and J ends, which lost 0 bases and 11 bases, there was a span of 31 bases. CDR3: CASSYSISRSGTPDGRAFF. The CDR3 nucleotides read TGTGCCAGCAGTTACTCGATCTCCAGGTCCGGGACGCCAGACGGTCGGGCTTTCTTT.

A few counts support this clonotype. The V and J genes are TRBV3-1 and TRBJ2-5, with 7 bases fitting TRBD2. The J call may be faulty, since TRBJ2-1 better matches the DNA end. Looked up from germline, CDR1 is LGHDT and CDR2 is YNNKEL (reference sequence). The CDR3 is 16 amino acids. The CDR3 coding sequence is TGTGCCAGCAGCCAAGCGGGGGACTACCCCTACAATGAGCAGTTCTTC. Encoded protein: CASSQAGDYPYNEQFF.

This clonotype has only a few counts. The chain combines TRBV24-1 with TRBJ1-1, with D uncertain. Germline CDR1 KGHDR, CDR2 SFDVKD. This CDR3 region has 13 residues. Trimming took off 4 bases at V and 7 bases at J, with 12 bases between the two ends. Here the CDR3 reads CATSDYAGSEAFF. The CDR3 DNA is TGTGCCACCAGTGACTACGCGGGTAGTGAAGCTTTCTTT.

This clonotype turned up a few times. CDR3 sequence (DNA): TGTGCCACCAGCAGACCGACAGCGAACACCGGGGAGCTGTTTTTT. Amino acid sequence: CATSRPTANTGELFF. The V and J genes are TRBV15 and TRBJ2-2; a weak D match, TRBD1 (5 bases). The CDR3 extends over 15 amino acids. V lost 2 bases, J lost 0 bases, and 7 bases lay in between. Germline V gene data show CDR1 as LNHNV and CDR2 as YYDKDF (reference sequence). The full variable domain, completed using reference TRBV15 and TRBJ2-2, is DAMVIQNPRYQVTQFGKPVTLSCSQTLNHNVMYWYQQKSSQAPKLLFHYYDKDFNNEADTPDNFQSRRPNTSFCFLDIRSPGLGDTAMYLCATSRPTANTGELFFGEGSRLTVL.

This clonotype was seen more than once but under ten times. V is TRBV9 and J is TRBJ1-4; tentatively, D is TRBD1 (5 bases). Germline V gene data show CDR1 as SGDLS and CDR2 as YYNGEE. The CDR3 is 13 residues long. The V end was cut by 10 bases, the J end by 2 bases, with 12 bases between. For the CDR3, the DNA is TGTGCCTCAGGGAAGGGCACTAATGAAAAACTGTTTTTT. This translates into CASGKGTNEKLFF. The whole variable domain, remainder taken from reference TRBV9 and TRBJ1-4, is DSGVTQTPKHLITATGQRVTLRCSPRSGDLSVYWYQQSLDQGLQFLIQYYNGEERAKGNILERFSAQQFPDLHSELNLSSLELGDSALYFCASGKGTNEKLFFGSGTQLSVL.

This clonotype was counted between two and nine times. The CDR3 reads CSARESGVGETQYF. DNA of the CDR3: TGCAGTGCTAGAGAGTCCGGGGTCGGGGAGACCCAGTACTTC. The chain joins TRBV20-1 to TRBJ2-5, with D possibly being TRBD2 (5 bases). The germline V gene has CDR1 DFQATT and CDR2 SNEGSKA (reference sequence). The CDR3 runs to 14 residues. The ends were cut back, 0 bases at V and 5 bases at J, with 13 bases in the middle.

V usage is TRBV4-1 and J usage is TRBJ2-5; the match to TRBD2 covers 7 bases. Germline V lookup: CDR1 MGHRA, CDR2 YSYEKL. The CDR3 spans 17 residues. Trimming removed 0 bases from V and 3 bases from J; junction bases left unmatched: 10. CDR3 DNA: TGCGCCAGCAGCCAAGATCCGGGGGGTCGGGGAAAAGAGACCCAGTACTTC. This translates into CASSQDPGGRGKETQYF.